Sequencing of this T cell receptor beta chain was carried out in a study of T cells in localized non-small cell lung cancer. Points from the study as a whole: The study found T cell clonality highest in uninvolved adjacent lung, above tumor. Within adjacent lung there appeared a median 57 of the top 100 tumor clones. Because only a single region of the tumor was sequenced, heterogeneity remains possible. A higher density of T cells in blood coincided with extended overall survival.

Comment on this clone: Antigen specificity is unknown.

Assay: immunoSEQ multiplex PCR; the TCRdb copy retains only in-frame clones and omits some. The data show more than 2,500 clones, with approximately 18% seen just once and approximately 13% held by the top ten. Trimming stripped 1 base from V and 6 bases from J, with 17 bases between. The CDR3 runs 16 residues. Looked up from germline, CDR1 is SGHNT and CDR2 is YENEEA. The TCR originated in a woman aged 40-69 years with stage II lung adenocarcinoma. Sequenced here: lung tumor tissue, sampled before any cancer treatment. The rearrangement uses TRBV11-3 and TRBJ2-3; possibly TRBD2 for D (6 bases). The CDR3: CASSLGQRVPGDTQYF. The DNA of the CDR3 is TGTGCCAGCAGCTTAGGACAGCGGGTGCCGGGGGATACGCAGTATTTT. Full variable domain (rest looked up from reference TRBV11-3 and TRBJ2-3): EAGVVQSPRYKIIEKKQPVAFWCNPISGHNTLYWYLQNLGQGPELLIRYENEEAVDDSQLPKDRFSAERLKGVDSTLKIQPAELGDSAVYLCASSLGQRVPGDTQYFGPGTRLTVL.